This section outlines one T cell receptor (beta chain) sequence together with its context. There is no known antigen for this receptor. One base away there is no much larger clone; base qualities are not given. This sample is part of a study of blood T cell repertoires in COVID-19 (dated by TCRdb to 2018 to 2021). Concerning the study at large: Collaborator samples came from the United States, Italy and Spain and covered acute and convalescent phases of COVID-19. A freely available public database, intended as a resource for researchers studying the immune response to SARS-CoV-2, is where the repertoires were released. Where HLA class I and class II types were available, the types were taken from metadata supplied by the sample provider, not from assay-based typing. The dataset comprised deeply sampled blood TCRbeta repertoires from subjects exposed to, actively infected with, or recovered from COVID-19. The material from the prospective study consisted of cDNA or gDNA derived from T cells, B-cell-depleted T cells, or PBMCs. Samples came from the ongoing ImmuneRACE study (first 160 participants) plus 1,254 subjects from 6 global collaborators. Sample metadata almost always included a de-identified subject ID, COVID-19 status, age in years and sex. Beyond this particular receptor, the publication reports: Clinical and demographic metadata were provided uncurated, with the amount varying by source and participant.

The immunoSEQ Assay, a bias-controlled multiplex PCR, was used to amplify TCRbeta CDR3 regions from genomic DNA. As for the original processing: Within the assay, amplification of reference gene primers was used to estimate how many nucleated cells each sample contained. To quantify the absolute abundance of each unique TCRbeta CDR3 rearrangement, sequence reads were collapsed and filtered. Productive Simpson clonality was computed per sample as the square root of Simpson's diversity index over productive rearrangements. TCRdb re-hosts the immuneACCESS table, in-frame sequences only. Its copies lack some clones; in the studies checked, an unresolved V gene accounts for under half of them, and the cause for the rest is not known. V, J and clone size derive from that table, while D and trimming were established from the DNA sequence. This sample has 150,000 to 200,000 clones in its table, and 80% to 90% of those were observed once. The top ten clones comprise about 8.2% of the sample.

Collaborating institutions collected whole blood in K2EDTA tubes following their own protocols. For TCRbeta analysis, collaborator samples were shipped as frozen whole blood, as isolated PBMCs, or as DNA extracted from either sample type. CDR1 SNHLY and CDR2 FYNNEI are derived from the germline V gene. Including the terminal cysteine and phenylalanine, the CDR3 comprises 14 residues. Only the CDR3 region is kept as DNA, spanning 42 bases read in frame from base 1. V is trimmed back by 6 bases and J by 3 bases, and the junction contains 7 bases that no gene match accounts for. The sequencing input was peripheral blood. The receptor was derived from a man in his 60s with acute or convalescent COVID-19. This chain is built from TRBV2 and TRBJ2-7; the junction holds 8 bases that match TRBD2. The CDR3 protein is CASRAGTRGYEQYF. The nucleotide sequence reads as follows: TGTGCCAGCAGGGCCGGGACTAGAGGCTACGAGCAGTACTTC.